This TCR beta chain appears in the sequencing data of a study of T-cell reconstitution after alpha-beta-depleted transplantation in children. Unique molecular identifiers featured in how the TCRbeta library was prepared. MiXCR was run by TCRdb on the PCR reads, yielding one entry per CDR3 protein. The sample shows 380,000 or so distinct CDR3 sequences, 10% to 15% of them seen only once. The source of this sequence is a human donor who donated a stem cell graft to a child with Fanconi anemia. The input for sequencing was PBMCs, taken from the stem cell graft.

The CDR3 loop reads CASSLYRGKLFF. The CDR3 region has the DNA TGTGCCAGCAGCCTCTACCGGGGAAAACTGTTTTTT. The V gene is TRBV28, the J gene TRBJ1-4; no clear D. V shed 6 bases and J shed 10 bases, with 12 bases lying between them. The germline gives CDR1 MDHEN, CDR2 SYDVKM. The CDR3 extends over 12 amino acids.